The sample holds many counts of the clone carrying this T cell receptor (beta chain). The sample comes from a study of type 1 regulatory T cells. Study details: An in vitro protocol generated T-allo10, a Tr1-enriched, alloantigen-specific CD4 T cell product.

TCRdb itself ran the reads through MiXCR, one entry per CDR3 protein. Here the sample spans about 100,000 distinct CDR3 sequences, about 28% being singletons. V lost 5 bases and J 6 bases, leaving 14 bases between the germline ends. CDR3 size: 14 residues. Per germline, CDR1 SGHTA and CDR2 FQGNSA. This clonotype was obtained from a human donor in good health. The rearrangement joins TRBV7-2 to TRBJ2-4; the D gene is possibly TRBD1 (5 bases). The sample consisted of CD4+ T cells, either the whole sample or a sorted fraction (not recorded which). The CDR3: CASSPTGAVNIQYF. CDR3 nucleotides: TGTGCCAGCAGCCCAACAGGTGCGGTAAACATTCAGTACTTC.